Listed here is a single T cell receptor beta chain. V lost 4 bases to trimming and J lost 6 bases; unmatched junction nucleotides: 12. This CDR3 region has 18 residues. Germline V lookup: CDR1 SGHVS, CDR2 FNYEAQ. Authors' methods: Counts of nucleated cells, estimated from reference gene primer amplification, were obtained. Profiling relied on immunoSEQ multiplex PCR, and the TCRdb table lists in-frame clones only, not all of them. Clonal size and the V and J genes are those of that table, whereas D and trimming came from the DNA. The data hold fewer than 250,000 clones, with approximately 90% observed a single time. The sample comes from a study of blood T cell repertoires in COVID-19.

Sequencing input: peripheral blood. V and J are TRBV7-6 and TRBJ2-1; 13 bases map to TRBD2. The sequence came from a man aged 25 to 40 with COVID-19, enrolled during active disease. CDR3 nucleotides: TGTGCCAGCAGCTCTCGACTAGCGGGAGGCTCCTTTTTCAATGAGCAGTTCTTC. This sequence encodes CASSSRLAGGSFFNEQFF.